This TCR beta chain originates from a study of blood T cells in healthy people across ages (dated by TCRdb to about 2015). With regard to the full study: In model experiments, roughly one uniquely barcoded TCR beta cDNA molecule per two T cells was captured by template switching. Donors of different ages were randomly distributed across sequencing lanes to avoid experimental bias. Using deep sequencing normalized with unique cDNA molecular identifiers, the study measured how TCR beta repertoire diversity changes with age. Two additional independent replicas of 1 million unique cDNA reads from the same blood draw were analyzed for two donors (one aged 18 to 29 and one aged 80 or older). The donors were split into four age groups: young (average roughly 15 years), middle-aged (roughly 42), aged (around 67) and long-lived (roughly 88). What the study reported, not specific to this receptor: Total diversity estimates from one million sequenced T cells were considered lower bounds and underestimates. As age increased, observed TCR beta diversity per million T cells dropped in a roughly linear way, and a significant reduction was already evident by age 40. There was a strong correlation between observed TCR beta diversity and the percentage of naive T cells measured by flow cytometry. Conclusive comparison of naive and antigen-experienced compartments was prevented by the profiling of bulk unsorted PBMCs. Compared with the aged group, more naive CD4+ T cells, fewer expanded clones and increased TCR diversity were shown by the long-lived group, suggesting age selection. Because donor CMV infection status was unknown, age-related changes in expanded clonotypes were potentially confounded.

The CDR3 has 15 amino acids, counting the end cysteine and phenylalanine. Only CDR3 DNA is held: 45 bases, read in frame from base 1. Reading the germline V gene gives CDR1 MDHEN and CDR2 SYDVKM. Between the V and J ends, shortened by 6 bases and 4 bases respectively, the junction contains 16 bases. As concerns this clonotype: Its recognized antigen is unknown. Per-base qualities were not stored, and no clone one base away is much larger.

The library was obtained by 5' RACE. The run used an Illumina HiSeq 2500. A second PCR of about 7 to 12 cycles was run with a J-beta primer mix and a sample-barcoded 5' primer. Each TCR beta cDNA molecule received a unique molecular identifier from a template-switch 5' adaptor carrying 12 random nucleotides. Each sample yielded at least 2.5 million CDR3-containing paired-end reads. First-strand cDNA synthesis was performed from all RNA using the Mint cDNA synthesis kit, with priming by a TRBC-specific oligonucleotide. Following uracil-DNA glycosylase treatment, a first 18-cycle PCR with universal primers M1SS and BC2_uni_R was performed on all cDNA. In the authors' own workflow: Normalization of each sample was performed by random selection of 1 million high-quality reads, each carrying a distinct molecular identifier. Reads sharing molecular identifiers were discarded rather than binned into consensus sequences. MiTCR, set to a Q25 quality threshold and the strictest error-elimination algorithm, was used for CDR3 identification, clonotype clustering and error correction. A nonparametric unseen species model with Euler transformation was used to estimate a lower bound on total TCR beta diversity. TCRdb's own reprocessing of the public reads used fastp at Q25 and MiXCR and kept productive beta chains. Rows with one shared CDR3 protein collapse into an entry with the most common genes and DNA. The V and J calls were not made by the authors but by TCRdb's processing. The sample table holds over 1.5 million distinct CDR3 sequences, of which around 50% were seen once. 2.1% of the sample lies in the top ten.

Systemically healthy Caucasian individuals from Russia, 35 to 50 in total and aged roughly 6 to 90 years, were included as donors. Each donor gave 8 to 10 milliliters of peripheral blood, drawn into EDTA-treated Vacutainer tubes. Ficoll-Paque density-gradient centrifugation was used to isolate PBMCs, with at least 7 million per sample. Trizol reagent was used to extract total RNA from PBMCs, with at least 5 micrograms per sample. Naive CD45RAhigh/CD27high T cell percentages were measured by flow cytometry on a PBMC aliquot from every donor. The rearranged chain carries TRBV28 and TRBJ2-1; no D gene call is confident. This TCR derives from a woman aged 40-49 years in good health. The specimen sequenced was blood. The DNA sequence is TGTGCCAGCAGCCTCCGGGTTTTTGTGTACAATGAGCAGTTCTTC. Its protein product is CASSLRVFVYNEQFF. Extended through the reference TRBV28 and TRBJ2-1 proteins, this CDR3 yields the full variable domain: DVKVTQSSRYLVKRTGEKVFLECVQDMDHENMFWYRQDPGLGLRLIYFSYDVKMKEKGDIPEGYSVSREKKERFSLILESASTNQTSMYLCASSLRVFVYNEQFFGPGTRLTVL.